These 6 T cell receptor beta chains originate from one sample sequenced in a study of blood T cell repertoires in COVID-19. Assay used: immunoSEQ multiplex PCR; TCRdb lists only in-frame clones, some missing. The sample contains roughly 70,000 clones, roughly 88% of which appear only once. Sequenced sample: peripheral blood. The receptors originated from a man between 65 and 85 years old with acute or convalescent COVID-19.

This chain joins TRBV14 and TRBJ1-2, with 12 bases matching TRBD1. Trimming at V came to 4 bases and at J to 8 bases, leaving 8 bases not matched to a gene. This CDR3 region has 15 residues. The germline CDR1 and CDR2 sequences are SGHDN and FVKESK. The CDR3 is CASSRSGTGGRGYTF. For the CDR3, the DNA is TGTGCCAGCAGCCGCTCCGGGACAGGGGGCAGGGGCTACACCTTC.

The chain links TRBV6-2 or TRBV6-3 to TRBJ2-1; a possible D gene is TRBD1 (5 bases). This CDR3 is 15 amino acids long. CDR1 is MNHEY, CDR2 SVGEGT, per germline. V was shortened by 0 bases and J by 3 bases, with 9 bases between the two germline ends. CDR3 in DNA: TGTGCCAGCAGTTACTCGGGCAGGGACTACAATGAGCAGTTCTTC. It encodes CASSYSGRDYNEQFF.

This rearrangement joins TRBV3-1 (or the pseudogene TRBV3-2) to TRBJ2-7; a weak D match, TRBD2 (5 bases). Looked up from germline, CDR1 is LGHDT and CDR2 is YNNKEL (reference sequence). The CDR3 consists of 13 residues. V was pared by 5 bases and J by 2 bases, with 10 bases between. CDR3: CASSRNGAYEQYF. The CDR3 nucleotides read TGTGCCAGCAGCAGAAACGGGGCCTACGAGCAGTACTTC.

The CDR3 DNA reads as TGTGCCAGCAGCTCGACAGGGAATAATTCACCCCTCCACTTT. Translated: CASSSTGNNSPLHF. The chain couples TRBV7-3 to TRBJ1-6; 7 bases line up with TRBD1. The junction had 2 bases not matched to a gene; V was cut back by 4 bases and J by 5 bases. CDR3 length: 14 amino acids. Germline-derived CDR1 and CDR2 are SGHTA and FQGTGA.

The chain employs TRBV5-4 and TRBJ2-5, with TRBD2 matching 7 bases. The CDR3 totals 13 residues. From germline, CDR1 is SGHNT and CDR2 YYREEE (reference sequence). V lost 2 bases and J lost 5; bases outside the gene matches: 3. Here the CDR3 DNA reads TGTGCCAGCAGCTTCTGGGGAGGGGAGACCCAGTACTTC. Translation gives CASSFWGGETQYF.

This clone showed up just once. The genes are TRBV7-9 and TRBJ1-1; no clear D. Germline CDR1 reads SEHNR; CDR2 reads FQNEAQ (reference sequence). This CDR3 is 14 amino acids long. The ends were cut back, 3 bases at V and 5 bases at J, with 13 bases in the middle. The CDR3 nucleotides are TGTGCCAGCAGCTTGGATAGGGCGGGTACTGAAGCTTTCTTT. Its protein product is CASSLDRAGTEAFF.